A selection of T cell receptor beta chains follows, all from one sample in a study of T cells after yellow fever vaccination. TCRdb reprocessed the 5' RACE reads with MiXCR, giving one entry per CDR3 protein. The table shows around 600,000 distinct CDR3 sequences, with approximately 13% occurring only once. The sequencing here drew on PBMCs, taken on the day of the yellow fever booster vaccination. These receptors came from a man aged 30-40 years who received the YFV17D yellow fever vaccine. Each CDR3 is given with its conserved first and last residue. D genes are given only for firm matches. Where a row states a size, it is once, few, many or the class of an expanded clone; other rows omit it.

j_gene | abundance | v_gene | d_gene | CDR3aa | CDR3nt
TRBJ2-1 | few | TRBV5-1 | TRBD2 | CASSFGLADYNEQFF | TGCGCCAGCAGCTTCGGACTAGCGGACTACAATGAGCAGTTCTTC
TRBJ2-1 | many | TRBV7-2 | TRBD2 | CASSTAGTSGSEQFF | TGTGCCAGCAGCACTGCCGGGACTAGCGGATCTGAGCAGTTCTTC
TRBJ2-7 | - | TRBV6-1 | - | CASSTGLGGSYEQYF | TGTGCCAGCAGTACCGGACTAGGGGGCTCCTACGAGCAGTACTTC
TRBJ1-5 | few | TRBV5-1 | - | CASSREEGDQPQHF | TGCGCCAGCAGTCGGGAAGAGGGGGATCAGCCCCAGCATTTT
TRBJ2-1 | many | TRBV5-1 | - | CASSPEGTRENEQFF | TGCGCCAGCAGCCCGGAGGGGACTCGTGAAAATGAGCAGTTCTTC
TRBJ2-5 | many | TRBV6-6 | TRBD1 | CASVDRVKETQYF | TGTGCCAGCGTGGACAGGGTCAAAGAGACCCAGTACTTC
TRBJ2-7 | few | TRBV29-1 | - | CSGPVCEQYF | TGCAGCGGGCCGGTTTGTGAGCAGTACTTC
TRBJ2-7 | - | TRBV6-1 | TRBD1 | CASHPGQRFYEQYF | TGTGCCAGCCATCCGGGACAGCGCTTCTACGAGCAGTACTTC
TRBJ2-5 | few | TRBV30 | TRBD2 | CAWSIGLAGVRETQYF | TGTGCCTGGAGTATTGGGCTAGCGGGAGTCAGGGAGACCCAGTACTTC
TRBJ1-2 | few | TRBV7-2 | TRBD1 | CASSRIGQGDGYTF | TGTGCCAGCAGCCGAATAGGACAGGGCGATGGCTACACCTTC
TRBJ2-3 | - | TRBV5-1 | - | CASSPSPGTDTQYF | TGCGCCAGCTCACCCAGCCCCGGCACAGATACGCAGTATTTT
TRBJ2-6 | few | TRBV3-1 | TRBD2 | CASSQAGAGANVLTF | TGTGCCAGCAGTCAGGCGGGGGCTGGGGCCAACGTCCTGACTTTC
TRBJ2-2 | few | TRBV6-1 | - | CASSSERRPPPGELFF | TGTGCCAGCAGCTCAGAAAGGAGGCCACCTCCCGGGGAGCTGTTTTTT
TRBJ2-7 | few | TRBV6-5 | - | CASSYNKRSTYEQYF | TGTGCCAGCAGTTACAATAAGAGGTCCACCTACGAGCAGTACTTC
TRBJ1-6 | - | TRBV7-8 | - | CASSLLDGNNYSPRHF | TGTGCCAGCAGCTTACTTGACGGAAATAACTATTCACCCCGCCACTTT
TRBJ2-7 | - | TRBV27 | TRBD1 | CATRTGEADEQYF | TGTGCCACCAGGACAGGGGAGGCCGACGAGCAGTACTTC
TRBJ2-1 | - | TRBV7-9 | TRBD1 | CASRPGDSANEQFF | TGTGCCAGCAGGCCAGGGGACAGCGCAAATGAGCAGTTCTTC
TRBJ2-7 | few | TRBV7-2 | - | CASSPAWAGRTYEQYF | TGTGCCAGCAGCCCCGCATGGGCAGGGAGGACCTACGAGCAGTACTTC
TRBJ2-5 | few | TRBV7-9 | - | CASSLRVAEETQYF | TGTGCCAGCAGCTTACGAGTCGCAGAAGAGACCCAGTACTTC
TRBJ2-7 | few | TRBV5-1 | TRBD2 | CASSLVVGGNLEQYF | TGCGCCAGCAGCTTGGTGGTGGGAGGGAACCTCGAGCAGTACTTC
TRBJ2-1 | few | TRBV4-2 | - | CASSYILGTSYNEQFF | TGTGCCAGCAGCTACATCCTGGGGACTTCCTACAATGAGCAGTTCTTC
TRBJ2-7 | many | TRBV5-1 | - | CASSVSSYEQYF | TGCGCCAGCAGCGTGAGCTCCTACGAGCAGTACTTC
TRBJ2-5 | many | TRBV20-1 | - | CSARDSGGRETQYF | TGCAGTGCTAGAGATTCTGGTGGGAGGGAGACCCAGTACTTC
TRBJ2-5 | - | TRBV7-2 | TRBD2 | CASSPGTSGAVETLYF | TGTGCCAGCAGTCCAGGGACTAGTGGGGCTGTGGAGACCCTGTACTTC
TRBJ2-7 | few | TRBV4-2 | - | CASSQADSYEQYF | TGTGCCAGCAGCCAAGCTGATTCCTACGAGCAGTACTTC
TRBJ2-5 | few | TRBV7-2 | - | CASSLYPGRQETQYF | TGTGCCAGCAGCTTATACCCGGGACGCCAAGAGACCCAGTACTTC
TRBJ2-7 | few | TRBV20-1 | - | CSASRDGVYEQYF | TGCAGTGCTAGCCGGGACGGTGTCTACGAGCAGTACTTC
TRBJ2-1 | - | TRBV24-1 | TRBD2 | CATSDLAGGSYNEQFF | TGTGCCACCAGTGACTTAGCGGGAGGCTCCTACAATGAGCAGTTCTTC
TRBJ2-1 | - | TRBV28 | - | CASSLGDIYNEQFF | TGTGCCAGCAGTTTAGGGGACATTTACAATGAGCAGTTCTTC
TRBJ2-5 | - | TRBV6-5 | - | CASSAVGTQYF | TGTGCCAGCAGTGCCGTGGGGACCCAGTACTTC
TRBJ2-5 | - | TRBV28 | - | CASIPGRLQETQYF | TGTGCCAGCATTCCTGGCAGACTCCAAGAGACCCAGTACTTC
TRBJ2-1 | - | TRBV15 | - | CATRALYNEQFF | TGTGCCACCAGGGCACTTTACAATGAGCAGTTCTTC
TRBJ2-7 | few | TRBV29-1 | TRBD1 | CSVGTGATARGDQQYF | TGCAGCGTTGGGACAGGGGCGACTGCAAGAGGGGATCAGCAGTACTTC
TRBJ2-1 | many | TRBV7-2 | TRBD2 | CASSLDGAGREQFF | TGTGCCAGCAGCTTAGATGGAGCGGGGCGGGAGCAGTTCTTC
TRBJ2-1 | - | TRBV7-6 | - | CASSSAGTASSYNEQFF | TGTGCCAGCAGCTCGGCCGGGACTGCAAGCTCCTACAATGAGCAGTTCTTC
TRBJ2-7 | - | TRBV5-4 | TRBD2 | CASSPGTKLGEQYF | TGTGCCAGCAGCCCCGGGACTAAACTGGGGGAGCAGTACTTC
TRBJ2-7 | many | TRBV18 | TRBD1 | CASSPPLGQLEQYF | TGTGCCAGCTCACCACCACTGGGACAGCTTGAGCAGTACTTC
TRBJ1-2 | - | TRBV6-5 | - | CASSYAPTGTNGYTF | TGTGCCAGCAGTTACGCCCCAACAGGAACCAATGGCTACACCTTC
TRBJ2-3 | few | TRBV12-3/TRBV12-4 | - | CASSSYSTSTDTQYF | TGTGCCAGCAGTTCCTATTCTACTTCCACAGATACGCAGTATTTT
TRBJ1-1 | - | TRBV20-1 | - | CSARGQGGKNTEAFF | TGCAGTGCTAGAGGTCAAGGGGGAAAGAACACTGAAGCTTTCTTT
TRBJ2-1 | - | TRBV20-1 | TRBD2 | CSARGASGPYNEQFF | TGCAGTGCTAGAGGTGCTAGCGGGCCTTACAATGAGCAGTTCTTC
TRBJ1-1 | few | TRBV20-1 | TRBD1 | CSAPGQGLTEAFF | TGCAGTGCCCCGGGACAGGGGTTAACTGAAGCTTTCTTT
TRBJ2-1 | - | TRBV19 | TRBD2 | CASSKAGGLQFF | TGTGCCAGTAGTAAGGCGGGAGGGTTGCAGTTCTTC
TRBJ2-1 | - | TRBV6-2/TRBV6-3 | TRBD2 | CASSPIAGANNEQFF | TGTGCCAGCAGCCCGATAGCGGGAGCTAACAATGAGCAGTTCTTC
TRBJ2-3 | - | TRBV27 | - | CASSLSLYGTDTQYF | TGTGCCAGCAGTTTATCGCTATACGGAACAGATACGCAGTATTTT
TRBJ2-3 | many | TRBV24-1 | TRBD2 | CATSDSNSGVTDTQYF | TGTGCCACCAGTGATTCTAATAGCGGGGTCACAGATACGCAGTATTTT
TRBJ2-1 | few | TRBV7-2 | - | CASISRDFPDEQFF | TGTGCCAGCATCTCCCGGGACTTTCCGGATGAGCAGTTCTTC
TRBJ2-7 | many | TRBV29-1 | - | CSVRSATYEQYF | TGCAGCGTTCGAAGCGCGACCTACGAGCAGTACTTC
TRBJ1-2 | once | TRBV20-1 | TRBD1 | CCARDRGTGDSYGYTF | TGCTGTGCTAGAGATCGAGGGACAGGGGACTCATATGGCTACACCTTC
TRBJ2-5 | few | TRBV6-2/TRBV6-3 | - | CASAPTAETQYF | TGTGCCAGTGCCCCAACCGCAGAGACCCAGTACTTC
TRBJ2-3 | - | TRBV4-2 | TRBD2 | CASSQAPSGSGSTDTQYF | TGTGCCAGCAGCCAAGCCCCTAGCGGGAGTGGAAGCACAGATACGCAGTATTTT
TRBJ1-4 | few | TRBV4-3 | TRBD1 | CASSQAGQGSEKLFF | TGCGCCAGCAGCCAGGCGGGACAGGGGAGTGAAAAACTGTTTTTT
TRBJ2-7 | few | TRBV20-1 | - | CSAWGGAAGYEQYF | TGCAGTGCCTGGGGGGGGGCTGCTGGGTACGAGCAGTACTTC
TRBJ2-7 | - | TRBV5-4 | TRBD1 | CASSLKDRGDEQYF | TGTGCCAGCAGCTTGAAGGACAGGGGCGACGAGCAGTACTTC
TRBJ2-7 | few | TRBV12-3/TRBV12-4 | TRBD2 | CASSLSRREANF | TGTGCCAGCAGTTTAAGTAGGCGGGAGGCCAACTTC
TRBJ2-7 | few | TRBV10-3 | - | CASKVGTLGEQYF | TGTGCCAGCAAGGTCGGGACGTTAGGCGAGCAGTACTTC
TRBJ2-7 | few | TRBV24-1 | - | CATEQGYEQYF | TGTGCCACCGAGCAAGGATACGAGCAGTACTTC